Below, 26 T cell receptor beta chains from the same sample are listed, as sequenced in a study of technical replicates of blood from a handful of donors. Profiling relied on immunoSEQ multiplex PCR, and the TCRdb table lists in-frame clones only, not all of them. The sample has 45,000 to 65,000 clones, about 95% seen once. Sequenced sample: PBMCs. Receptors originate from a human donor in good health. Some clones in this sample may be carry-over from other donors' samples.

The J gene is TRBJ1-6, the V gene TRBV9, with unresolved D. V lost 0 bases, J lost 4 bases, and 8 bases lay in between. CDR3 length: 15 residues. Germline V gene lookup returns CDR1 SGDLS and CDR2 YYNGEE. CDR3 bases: TGTGCCAGCAGCGTAGCTTCCGCGTATAATTCACCCCTCCACTTT. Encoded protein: CASSVASAYNSPLHF. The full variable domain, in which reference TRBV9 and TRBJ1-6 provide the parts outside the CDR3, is DSGVTQTPKHLITATGQRVTLRCSPRSGDLSVYWYQQSLDQGLQFLIQYYNGEERAKGNILERFSAQQFPDLHSELNLSSLELGDSALYFCASSVASAYNSPLHFGNGTRLTVT.

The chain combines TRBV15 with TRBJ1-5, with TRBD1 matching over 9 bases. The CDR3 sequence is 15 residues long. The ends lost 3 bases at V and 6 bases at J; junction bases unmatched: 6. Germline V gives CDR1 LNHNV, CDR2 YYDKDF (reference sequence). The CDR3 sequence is CATSRGGQGTQPQHF. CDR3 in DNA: TGTGCCACCAGCAGGGGTGGACAGGGGACTCAGCCCCAGCATTTT.

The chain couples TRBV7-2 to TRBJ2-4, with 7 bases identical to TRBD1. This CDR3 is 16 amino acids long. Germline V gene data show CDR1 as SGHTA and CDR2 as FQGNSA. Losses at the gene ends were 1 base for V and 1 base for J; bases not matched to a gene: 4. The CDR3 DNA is TGTGCCAGCAGCTTAGTTCAGGGGGAGGCCAAAAACATTCAGTACTTC. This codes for CASSLVQGEAKNIQYF.

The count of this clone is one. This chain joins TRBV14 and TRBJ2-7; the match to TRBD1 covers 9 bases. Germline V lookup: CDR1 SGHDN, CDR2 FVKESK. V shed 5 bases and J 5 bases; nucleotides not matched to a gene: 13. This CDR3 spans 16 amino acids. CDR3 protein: CASSLRQGTGLDEQYF. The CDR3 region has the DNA TGTGCCAGCAGCTTACGACAAGGGACAGGGTTGGACGAGCAGTACTTC.

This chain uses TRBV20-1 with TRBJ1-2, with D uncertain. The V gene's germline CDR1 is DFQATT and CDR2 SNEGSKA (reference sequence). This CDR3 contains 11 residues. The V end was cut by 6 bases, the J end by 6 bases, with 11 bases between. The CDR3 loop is CSAILGDGYTF. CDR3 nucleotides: TGCAGTGCCATTCTCGGGGATGGCTACACCTTC.

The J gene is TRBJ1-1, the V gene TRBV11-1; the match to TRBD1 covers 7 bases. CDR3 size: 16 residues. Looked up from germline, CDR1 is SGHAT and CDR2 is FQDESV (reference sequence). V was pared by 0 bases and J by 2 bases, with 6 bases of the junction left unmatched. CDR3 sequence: CASSLAQGGGNTEAFF. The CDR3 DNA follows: TGTGCCAGCAGCTTAGCGCAGGGGGGAGGCAACACTGAAGCTTTCTTT.

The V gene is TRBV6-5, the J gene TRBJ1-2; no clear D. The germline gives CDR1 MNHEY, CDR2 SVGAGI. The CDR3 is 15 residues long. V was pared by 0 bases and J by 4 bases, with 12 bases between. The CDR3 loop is CASSYSQDSFYGYTF. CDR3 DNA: TGTGCCAGCAGTTACTCGCAGGACTCCTTCTATGGCTACACCTTC.

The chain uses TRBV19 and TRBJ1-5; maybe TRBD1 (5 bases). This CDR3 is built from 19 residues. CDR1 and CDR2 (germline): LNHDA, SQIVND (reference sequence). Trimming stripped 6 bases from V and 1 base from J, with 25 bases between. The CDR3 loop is CASRGADGGSGGSNQPQHF. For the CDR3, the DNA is TGTGCCAGTAGAGGGGCAGACGGGGGAAGTGGTGGAAGCAATCAGCCCCAGCATTTT.

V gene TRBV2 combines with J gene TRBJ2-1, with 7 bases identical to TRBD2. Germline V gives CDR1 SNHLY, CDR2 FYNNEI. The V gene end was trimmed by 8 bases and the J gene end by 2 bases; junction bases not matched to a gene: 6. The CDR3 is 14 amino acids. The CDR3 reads CASEAGVTYNEQFF. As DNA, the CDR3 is TGTGCCAGCGAGGCGGGGGTGACCTACAATGAGCAGTTCTTC.

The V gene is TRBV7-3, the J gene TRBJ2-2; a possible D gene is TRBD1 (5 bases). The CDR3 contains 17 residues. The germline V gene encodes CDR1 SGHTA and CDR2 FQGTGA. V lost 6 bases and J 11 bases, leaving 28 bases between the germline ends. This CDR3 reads CASREHKRNQGSSELFF. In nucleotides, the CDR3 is TGTGCCAGCAGGGAACACAAGAGGAACCAGGGTTCTTCAGAGCTGTTTTTT.

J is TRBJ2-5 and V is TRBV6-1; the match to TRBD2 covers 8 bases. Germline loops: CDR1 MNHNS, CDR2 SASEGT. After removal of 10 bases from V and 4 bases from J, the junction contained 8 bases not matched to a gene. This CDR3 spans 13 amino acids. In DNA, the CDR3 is TGTGCCACCGACCGGGGGGGCGGAGAGACCCAGTACTTC. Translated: CATDRGGGETQYF.

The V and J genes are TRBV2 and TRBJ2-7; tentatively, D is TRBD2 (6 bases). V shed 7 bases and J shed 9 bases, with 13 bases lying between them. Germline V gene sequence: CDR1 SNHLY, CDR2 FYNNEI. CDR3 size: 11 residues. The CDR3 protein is CASIGGRVQYF. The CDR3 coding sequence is TGTGCCAGCATCGGGGGTCGGGTGCAGTACTTC.

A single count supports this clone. CDR3 residues: CASSQAGAPSDTQYF. The CDR3 nucleotides are TGTGCCAGCAGCCAAGCGGGGGCCCCCTCAGATACGCAGTATTTT. The chain couples TRBV16 to TRBJ2-3; TRBD2 might be the D (7 bases). The CDR3 totals 15 residues. V was shortened by 2 bases and J by 4 bases, with 13 bases between the two germline ends. The germline V gene has CDR1 KGHSY and CDR2 FQNENV.

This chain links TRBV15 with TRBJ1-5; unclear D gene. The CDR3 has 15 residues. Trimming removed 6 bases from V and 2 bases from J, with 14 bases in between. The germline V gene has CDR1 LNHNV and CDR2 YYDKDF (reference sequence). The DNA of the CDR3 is TGTGCCACCAGTTGCTGGGGAGGCGGCAATCAGCCCCAGCATTTT. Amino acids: CATSCWGGGNQPQHF.

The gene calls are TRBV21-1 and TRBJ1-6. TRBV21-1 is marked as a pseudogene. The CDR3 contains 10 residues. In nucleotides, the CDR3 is TGTGCCAGCAGCTTGGCGGGTCACAACTTT. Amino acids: CASSLAGHNF.

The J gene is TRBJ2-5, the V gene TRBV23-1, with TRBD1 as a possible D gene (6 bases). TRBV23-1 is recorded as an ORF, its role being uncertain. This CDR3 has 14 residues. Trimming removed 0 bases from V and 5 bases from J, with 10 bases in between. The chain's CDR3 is CASSQSPRGETQYF. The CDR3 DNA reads TGCGCCAGCAGTCAATCGCCCAGGGGTGAGACCCAGTACTTC.

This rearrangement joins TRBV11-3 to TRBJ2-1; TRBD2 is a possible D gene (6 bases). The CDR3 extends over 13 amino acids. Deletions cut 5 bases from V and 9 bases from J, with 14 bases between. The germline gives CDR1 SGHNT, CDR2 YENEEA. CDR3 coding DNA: TGTGCCAGCAGCCCCCCGCGGGGTGGTGAGCAGTTCTTC. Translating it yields CASSPPRGGEQFF.

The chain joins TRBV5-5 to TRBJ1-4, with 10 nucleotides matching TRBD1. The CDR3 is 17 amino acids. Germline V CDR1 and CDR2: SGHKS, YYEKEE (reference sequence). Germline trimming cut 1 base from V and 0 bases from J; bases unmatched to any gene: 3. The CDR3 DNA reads TGTGCCAGCAGCTTGACCGGACAGGGGGCAACTAATGAAAAACTGTTTTTT. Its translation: CASSLTGQGATNEKLFF.

The CDR3, as DNA: TGTGCCAGCAGTTTAATGTTCACAGGGGGGAACTATGGCTACACCTTC. This sequence encodes CASSLMFTGGNYGYTF. The rearrangement links TRBV27 to TRBJ1-2; 8 bases line up with TRBD1. Trimming removed 2 bases from V and 2 bases from J; junction bases left unmatched: 7. CDR3 length equals 16 residues. Germline V gives CDR1 MNHEY, CDR2 SMNVEV (reference sequence).

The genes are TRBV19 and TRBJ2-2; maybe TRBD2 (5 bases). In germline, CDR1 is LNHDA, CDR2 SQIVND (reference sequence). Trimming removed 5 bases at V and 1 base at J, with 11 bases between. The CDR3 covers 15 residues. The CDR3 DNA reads TGTGCCAGTAGTTTACTAGTACAGAACACCGGGGAGCTGTTTTTT. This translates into CASSLLVQNTGELFF.

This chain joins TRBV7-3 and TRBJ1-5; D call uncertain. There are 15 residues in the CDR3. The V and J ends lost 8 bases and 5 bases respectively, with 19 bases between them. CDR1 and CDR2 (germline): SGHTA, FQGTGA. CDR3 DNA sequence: TGTGCCAGCCGCTCGGAAGACTCGATGTATCAGCCCCAGCATTTT. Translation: CASRSEDSMYQPQHF.

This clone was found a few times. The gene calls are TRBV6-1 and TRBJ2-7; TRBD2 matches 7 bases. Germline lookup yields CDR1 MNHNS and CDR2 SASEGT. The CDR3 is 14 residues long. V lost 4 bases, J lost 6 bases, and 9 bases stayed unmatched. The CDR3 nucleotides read TGTGCCAGCAGTGCCGGGACTACCCGAGGCGAGCAGTACTTC. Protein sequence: CASSAGTTRGEQYF.

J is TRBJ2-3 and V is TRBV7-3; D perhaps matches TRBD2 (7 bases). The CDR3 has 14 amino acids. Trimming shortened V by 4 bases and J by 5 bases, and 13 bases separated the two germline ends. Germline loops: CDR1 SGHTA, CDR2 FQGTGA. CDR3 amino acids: CASSSQGGGDTQYF. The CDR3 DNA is TGTGCCAGCAGCTCGCAGGGAGGGGGAGATACGCAGTATTTT.

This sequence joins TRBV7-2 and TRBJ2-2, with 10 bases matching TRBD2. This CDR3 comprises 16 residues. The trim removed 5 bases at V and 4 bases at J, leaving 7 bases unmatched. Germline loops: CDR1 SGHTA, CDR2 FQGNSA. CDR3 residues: CASSPSGRAGTGELFF. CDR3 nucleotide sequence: TGTGCCAGCAGCCCCAGCGGGAGGGCCGGCACCGGGGAGCTGTTTTTT.

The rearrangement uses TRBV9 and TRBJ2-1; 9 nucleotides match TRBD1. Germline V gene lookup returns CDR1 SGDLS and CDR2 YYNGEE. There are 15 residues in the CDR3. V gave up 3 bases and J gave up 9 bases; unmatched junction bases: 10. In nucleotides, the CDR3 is TGTGCCAGCAGCGCTCGGGGGGACAGGGACAGTGAGCAGTTCTTC. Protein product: CASSARGDRDSEQFF. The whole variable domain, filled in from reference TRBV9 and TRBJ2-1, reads DSGVTQTPKHLITATGQRVTLRCSPRSGDLSVYWYQQSLDQGLQFLIQYYNGEERAKGNILERFSAQQFPDLHSELNLSSLELGDSALYFCASSARGDRDSEQFFGPGTRLTVL.

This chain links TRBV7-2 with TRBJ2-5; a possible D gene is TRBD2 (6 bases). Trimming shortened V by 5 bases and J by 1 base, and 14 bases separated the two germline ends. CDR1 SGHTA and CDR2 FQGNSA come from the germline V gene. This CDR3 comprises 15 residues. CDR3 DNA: TGTGCCAGCAGCCGACAGACTAGGAGCCAAGAGACCCAGTACTTC. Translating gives CASSRQTRSQETQYF.